This T cell receptor beta chain stems from a study of blood T cell repertoires in COVID-19. Under the authors' procedure: Reference gene primer amplification gave estimated nucleated cell counts. Produced via immunoSEQ multiplex PCR; TCRdb's table is partial and in-frame only. V and J calls and clone size are those listed in that table; D and trimming were worked out from the DNA. The sample holds about 100,000 clones, less than 90% seen once. The receptor's source is a man in his sixties with acute or convalescent COVID-19. Sequenced material: peripheral blood.

Here the CDR3 DNA reads TGTGCCAGTAGTATAAGGACAACCCCCGGTGAAAAACTGTTTTTT. This translates into CASSIRTTPGEKLFF. V and J are TRBV19 and TRBJ1-4; a possible D gene is TRBD1 (5 bases). Germline CDR1 and CDR2: LNHDA and SQIVND (reference sequence). CDR3 size: 15 residues. V lost 2 bases and J lost 7, with 14 bases in between. Looking up the rest from reference TRBV19 and TRBJ1-4 gives the full variable domain: DGGITQSPKYLFRKEGQNVTLSCEQNLNHDAMYWYRQDPGQGLRLIYYSQIVNDFQKGDIAEGYSVSREKKESFPLTVTSAQKNPTAFYLCASSIRTTPGEKLFFGSGTQLSVL.